This TCR beta chain was observed in a study of blood T cell repertoires in COVID-19. Study in general: From T cells, B-cell-depleted T cells, or PBMCs came the material, which was cDNA or gDNA.

Cohort 3 donors were reported recovered after two negative PCRs, clearance, or symptom resolution. In the original analysis: Estimation of nucleated cell counts was performed using reference gene primer amplification. Only in-frame clones appear in the TCRdb table, and some are missing; sequencing was by immunoSEQ multiplex PCR. The V and J calls and clone size were taken over from that table, and D and trimming were inferred from the DNA. Here the sample spans over 150,000 clones, 80% to 90% being singletons. The CDR3 is 15 residues long. The V gene lost 10 bases and the J gene lost 0 bases, with 19 bases spanning the gap. The germline CDR1 and CDR2 sequences are MNHEY and SMNVEV (reference sequence).

The sequenced sample consisted of PBMCs or T cells enriched from blood (not recorded which). This TCR was sampled from a woman between 18 and 30 years old who had recovered from COVID-19. This chain connects TRBV27 to TRBJ2-7; D possibly corresponds to TRBD1 (5 bases). The CDR3 is CAIPQGRPASYEQYF. CDR3 in DNA: TGTGCCATTCCTCAGGGTCGGCCCGCCTCCTACGAGCAGTACTTC.